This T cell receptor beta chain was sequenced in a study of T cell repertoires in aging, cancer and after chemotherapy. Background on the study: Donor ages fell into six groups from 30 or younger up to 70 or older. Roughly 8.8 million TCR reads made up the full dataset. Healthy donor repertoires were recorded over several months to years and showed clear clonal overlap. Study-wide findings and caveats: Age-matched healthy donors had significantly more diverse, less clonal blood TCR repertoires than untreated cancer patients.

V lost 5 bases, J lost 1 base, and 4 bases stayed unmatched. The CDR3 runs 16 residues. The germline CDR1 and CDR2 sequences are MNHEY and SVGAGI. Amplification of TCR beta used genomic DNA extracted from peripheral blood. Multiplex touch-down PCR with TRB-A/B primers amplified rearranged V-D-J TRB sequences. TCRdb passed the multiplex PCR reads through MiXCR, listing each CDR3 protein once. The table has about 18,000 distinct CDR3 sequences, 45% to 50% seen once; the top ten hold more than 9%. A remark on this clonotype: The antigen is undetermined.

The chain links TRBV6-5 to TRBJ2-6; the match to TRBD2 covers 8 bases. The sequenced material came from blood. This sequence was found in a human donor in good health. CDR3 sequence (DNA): TGTGCCAGCAGTACGGGGGGGCGGTCTGGGGCCAACGTCCTGACTTTC. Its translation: CASSTGGRSGANVLTF.